One and the same sample provided the 5 T cell receptor beta chains below, sequenced in a study of blood T cell repertoires in COVID-19. TCRdb's copy holds only in-frame clones and misses some; the assay was immunoSEQ multiplex PCR. The sample shows more than 95,000 clones, approximately 80% of them seen only once. The source material was peripheral blood. All receptors come from a man in his sixties with acute or convalescent COVID-19.

The rearrangement uses TRBV9 and TRBJ2-1, with 8 bases fitting TRBD2. V lost 4 bases to trimming and J lost 10 bases; unmatched junction nucleotides: 16. Germline CDR1 is SGDLS and CDR2 is YYNGEE. The length of the CDR3 is 16 residues. CDR3 in amino acids: CASSPIPGLVPREQFF. The CDR3, as DNA: TGTGCCAGCAGCCCGATCCCGGGACTAGTTCCTCGCGAGCAGTTCTTC.

The rearrangement links TRBV19 to TRBJ2-1; TRBD2 matches 10 bases. The junction had 8 bases not matched to a gene; V was cut back by 3 bases and J by 9 bases. This CDR3 contains 15 residues. The germline CDR1 and CDR2 sequences are LNHDA and SQIVND (reference sequence). The CDR3 reads CASSIRAGGPGEQFF. The CDR3 DNA follows: TGTGCCAGTAGTATCCGAGCGGGGGGGCCCGGTGAGCAGTTCTTC.

Remarks on this clone: An end of the junction differs from the germline gene, which may be a read error. V and J are TRBV10-3 and TRBJ1-1, with D possibly being TRBD1 (5 bases). Germline CDR1 is ENHRY and CDR2 is SYGVKD. The CDR3 runs to 13 residues. In DNA, the CDR3 is TGTGCCGTCAGTGTATTTTCAGGGAGGGAAGCTTTCTTT. Its translation is CAVSVFSGREAFF.

The chain recombines TRBV9 with TRBJ1-2; D is unclear. The germline V and J ends were trimmed by 0 bases and 8 bases, with 14 bases remaining between them. Germline CDR1 SGDLS, CDR2 YYNGEE. The CDR3 length is 14 residues. In DNA, the CDR3 is TGTGCCAGCAGCGTAGTACTTGAGGGCCAAGGCTACACCTTC. This sequence encodes CASSVVLEGQGYTF.

This chain uses TRBV9 with TRBJ1-1; 7 bases are a match to TRBD1. V lost 4 bases to trimming and J lost 5 bases; unmatched junction nucleotides: 5. The length of the CDR3 is 13 residues. The V gene's germline CDR1 is SGDLS and CDR2 YYNGEE. CDR3 sequence reads: CASSRGQVTEAFF. As DNA, the CDR3 is TGTGCCAGCAGCAGGGGGCAAGTAACTGAAGCTTTCTTT.